The rows below give T cell receptor beta chains drawn from one sample of a study of OX40 agonist ivuxolimab in advanced cancers. Method: immunoSEQ multiplex PCR; TCRdb's copy keeps in-frame clones and lacks some. Among more than 95,000 clones listed, 94% were seen once. Specimen: CD4+ or CD8+ T cells sorted from blood, collected in a trial of the OX40 agonist ivuxolimab. These receptor sequences come from an adult with an advanced solid tumor such as melanoma, head and neck, liver or kidney cancer. Each CDR3 is given with its conserved first and last residue. Fields, in order: CDR3 DNA, CDR3 protein, D gene, J gene, V gene. A D gene is named only where the DNA matches it firmly.

CDR3 DNA: TGTGCCAGTAGTATAAGACAGGGTACTAATGAAAAACTGTTTTTT
CDR3 protein: CASSIRQGTNEKLFF
D gene: TRBD1
J gene: TRBJ1-4
V gene: TRBV19

CDR3 DNA: TGTGCCAGCCGAGGGCAGGGGTCCCGCACAGATACGCAGTATTTT
CDR3 protein: CASRGQGSRTDTQYF
D gene: .
J gene: TRBJ2-3
V gene: TRBV28

CDR3 DNA: TGTGCCAGCAGTTTTGGAAACACCATATATTTT
CDR3 protein: CASSFGNTIYF
D gene: .
J gene: TRBJ1-3
V gene: TRBV6-5

CDR3 DNA: TGTGCCAGCATGGTAATGGGGCCAGACTATGGCTACACCTTC
CDR3 protein: CASMVMGPDYGYTF
D gene: .
J gene: TRBJ1-2
V gene: TRBV28

CDR3 DNA: TGTGCCAGCAGCAAGACAGGGGAGGATGGCTACACCTTC
CDR3 protein: CASSKTGEDGYTF
D gene: .
J gene: TRBJ1-2
V gene: TRBV21-1

CDR3 DNA: TGTGCCAGCAGCAAAGATGGATGGCAGGGGGCTACGCCCCCGGACGAGCAGTACTTC
CDR3 protein: CASSKDGWQGATPPDEQYF
D gene: .
J gene: TRBJ2-7
V gene: TRBV21-1

CDR3 DNA: TGTGCCAGCAGCCTAGTCCGGAGTCAGAACACAGATACGCAGTATTTT
CDR3 protein: CASSLVRSQNTDTQYF
D gene: .
J gene: TRBJ2-3
V gene: TRBV5-4

CDR3 DNA: TGTGCCAGCACCGGGGTCCAGGGTTACAATGAGCAGTTCTTC
CDR3 protein: CASTGVQGYNEQFF
D gene: .
J gene: TRBJ2-1
V gene: TRBV25-1

CDR3 DNA: TGTGCCAGCAGCGCCGGACAGGGTACAGATACGCAGTATTTT
CDR3 protein: CASSAGQGTDTQYF
D gene: TRBD1
J gene: TRBJ2-3
V gene: TRBV5-5

CDR3 DNA: TGCGCCAGCAGCCGAGGACTGGACCAAGAGACCCAGTACTTC
CDR3 protein: CASSRGLDQETQYF
D gene: .
J gene: TRBJ2-5
V gene: TRBV10-1

CDR3 DNA: TGTGCCAGCAGCCGCCCCCCCAGCGGACAATACAATGAGCAGTTCTTC
CDR3 protein: CASSRPPSGQYNEQFF
D gene: .
J gene: TRBJ2-1
V gene: TRBV28

CDR3 DNA: TGTGCCAGCTCACCGGACAGGATCGATGAGCAGTTCTTC
CDR3 protein: CASSPDRIDEQFF
D gene: TRBD1
J gene: TRBJ2-1
V gene: TRBV18

CDR3 DNA: TGTGCCAGCAGTTACAGAGCGGGAGGCACAGATACGCAGTATTTT
CDR3 protein: CASSYRAGGTDTQYF
D gene: TRBD2
J gene: TRBJ2-3
V gene: TRBV6-5

CDR3 DNA: TGTGCCAGTAGTATTGCGGATTCTTACTATGGCTACACCTTC
CDR3 protein: CASSIADSYYGYTF
D gene: .
J gene: TRBJ1-2
V gene: TRBV19

CDR3 DNA: TGCGCCAGCAGCCAACCGGGACAGGGTACTGAAAAACTGTTTTTT
CDR3 protein: CASSQPGQGTEKLFF
D gene: TRBD1
J gene: TRBJ1-4
V gene: TRBV4-1

CDR3 DNA: TGTGCCAGCAGCTTAGTGGTTGGGCTGACGGGCACCGGGGAGCTGTTTTTT
CDR3 protein: CASSLVVGLTGTGELFF
D gene: .
J gene: TRBJ2-2
V gene: TRBV7-2

CDR3 DNA: TGTGCCAGCTTCCACCGGGACAACCCCGCAGATACGCAGTATTTT
CDR3 protein: CASFHRDNPADTQYF
D gene: .
J gene: TRBJ2-3
V gene: TRBV6-6

CDR3 DNA: TGTGCCAGTTCGGACAGGGGTTACGAGCAGTACTTC
CDR3 protein: CASSDRGYEQYF
D gene: TRBD1
J gene: TRBJ2-7
V gene: TRBV19

CDR3 DNA: TGTGCCAGCAGCACAGACGATAGCGGGAGGCTGGGTGAGCAGTTCTTC
CDR3 protein: CASSTDDSGRLGEQFF
D gene: TRBD2
J gene: TRBJ2-1
V gene: TRBV5-4

CDR3 DNA: TGTGCCAGCACCCCGGGGTACGGAAACACCATATATTTT
CDR3 protein: CASTPGYGNTIYF
D gene: .
J gene: TRBJ1-3
V gene: TRBV7-6